The sample holds one count of the clone carrying this TCR beta chain. The junction shows a germline mismatch at one end, possibly a read error. The sample comes from a study of blood T cell repertoires in COVID-19. The wider study: T cells, B-cell-depleted T cells, or PBMCs provided the cDNA or gDNA that served as material.

The assay was immunoSEQ multiplex PCR, and TCRdb's table has in-frame clones only and misses some. The sample includes under 300,000 clones, roughly 86% of them seen just once. The germline V gene encodes CDR1 SSHAT and CDR2 FNYEAQ (reference sequence). The CDR3 covers 15 residues. The chain combines TRBV7-7 with TRBJ2-2, with TRBD2 matching over 7 bases. Sequencing was performed on peripheral blood. The receptor was isolated from a man at least 80 years old with acute or convalescent COVID-19. The chain's CDR3 is CASSSGTINTGELFF. CDR3 DNA: TGTGCTAGCAGCTCCGGGACTATCAACACCGGGGAGCTGTTTTTT.